This T cell receptor beta chain was identified during a study of T cell clonotyping in hematopoietic cell transplantation (dated by TCRdb to 2020 to 2023). Notes on the research overall: Pretransplant recipient samples were obtained after cytoreduction. The study collected around 130 blood samples from some 33 consecutive transplant recipients and their related donors. Patient recruitment ran from late 2015 to early 2017, and follow-up continued until September 2020 or death. Here is what the overall study found, with its caveats: Inverse Simpson Index values from donors and from recipients before transplant predicted broader TCR repertoire diversity after transplant. Overlap with donor repertoires was found for only a small fraction of recipient repertoires, with over 95% found to appear de novo at the given depth. The sample size was limited, and CD4 and CD8 repertoire contributions could not be separated because cells were not sorted. A decrease in recipient TCR diversity was observed after transplant, and a progressive increase in pathologically expanded clonotypes was seen from day 30 to day 180.

Concerning this clone itself: The clone's antigen remains unknown. A junction boundary mismatches the germline segment, possibly from a read error.

There are 16 amino acids in the CDR3, from cysteine to phenylalanine inclusive. This entry keeps only the CDR3 DNA: 48 bases, framed from base 1. The germline V gene (reference sequence) supplies CDR1 SSHAT and CDR2 FNYEAQ. The sample's time point label is to be understood as: recipient sample about 28 days before transplant, after cytoreduction. Recipient blood was collected about 28 days before transplant and at days 30, 100 and 180 after transplant. Nuclei Lysis Solution was used to extract genomic DNA from fresh or cryopreserved unfractionated peripheral blood mononuclear cells. The immunoSEQ assay, a bias-controlled multiplex PCR using V- and J-specific primers, was used to amplify TCR beta CDR3 regions from genomic DNA. A second PCR step added a proprietary barcode and Illumina adapter sequences to the CDR3 amplicons. An Illumina MiSeq instrument was used to sequence the CDR3 libraries. The paper's processing steps were these. Export and quality control were performed with immunoSEQ Analyzer 3.0, and downstream analyses were performed with R Bioconductor and Immunarch. Repertoire metrics were calculated using only productive rearrangements within the normalized downsampled data set. In the normalized cohort, a clonotype counted as pathologically expanded if the clonotype was larger than 5 templates. The Inverse Simpson Index was used to measure repertoire diversity. The non-normalized data set was used for CMV-specificity analyses so that all clonotypes could be captured. Entries here come from immuneACCESS through TCRdb and include only in-frame sequences with V and J called. Some clones fail to appear in such tables; in the studies checked, an unresolved V gene covers under half of the shortfall, and the cause of the remainder is unknown. The V and J calls and clone size come from that table; D and trimming were worked out from the DNA. Within this sample are around 25,000 clones, with roughly 71% of them counted one time only. Jointly, the top ten make up approximately 5.9% of the sample.

The rearrangement combines TRBV7-7 with TRBJ2-7; TRBD1 matches 8 bases in the middle. The TCR sequence derives from a man aged 50-59 years with myelodysplastic syndrome. Some clones in this sample may be carry-over from other donors' samples. This specimen consisted of peripheral blood mononuclear cells, obtained before stem cell transplant. In nucleotides, the sequence is TGTGCTAGCAGCAACCGGTTGGACAGGGACTCCTACGAGCAGTACTTC. Translated, it gives CASSNRLDRDSYEQYF. The full variable domain, with segments outside the CDR3 supplied by the reference TRBV7-7 and TRBJ2-7 proteins, appears as GAGVSQSPRYKVTKRGQDVTLRCDPISSHATLYWYQQALGQGPEFLTYFNYEAQPDKSGLPSDRFSAERPEGSISTLTIQRTEQRDSAMYRCASSNRLDRDSYEQYFGPGTRLTVT.